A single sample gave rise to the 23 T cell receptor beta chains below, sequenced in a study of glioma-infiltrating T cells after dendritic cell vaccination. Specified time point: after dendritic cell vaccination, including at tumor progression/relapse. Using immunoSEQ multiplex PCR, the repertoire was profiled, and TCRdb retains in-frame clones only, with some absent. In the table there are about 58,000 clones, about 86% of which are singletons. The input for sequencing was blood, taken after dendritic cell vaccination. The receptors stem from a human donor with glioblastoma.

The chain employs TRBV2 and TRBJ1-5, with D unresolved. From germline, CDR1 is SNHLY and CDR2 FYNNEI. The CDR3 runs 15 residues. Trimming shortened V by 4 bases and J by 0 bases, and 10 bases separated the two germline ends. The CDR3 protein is CASSGAVYSNQPQHF. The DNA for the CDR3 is TGTGCCAGCAGTGGGGCAGTCTATAGCAATCAGCCCCAGCATTTT.

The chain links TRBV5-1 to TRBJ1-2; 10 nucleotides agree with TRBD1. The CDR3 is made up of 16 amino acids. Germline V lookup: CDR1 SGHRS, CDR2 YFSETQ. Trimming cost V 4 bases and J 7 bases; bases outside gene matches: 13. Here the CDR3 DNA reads TGCGCCAGCAGCACGACGACAGGGGGCGCGTTTCCTGGCTACACCTTC. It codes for CASSTTTGGAFPGYTF. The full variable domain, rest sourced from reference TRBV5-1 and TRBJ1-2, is KAGVTQTPRYLIKTRGQQVTLSCSPISGHRSVSWYQQTPGQGLQFLFEYFSETQRNKGNFPGRFSGRQFSNSRSEMNVSTLELGDSALYLCASSTTTGGAFPGYTFGSGTRLTVV.

The DNA of the CDR3 is TGTGCCTGGATAACGGGGGGAACCGTGGCCACAGATACGCAGTATTTT. Translating it yields CAWITGGTVATDTQYF. V gene TRBV30 combines with J gene TRBJ2-3, with 7 positions matching TRBD2. Germline assignment: CDR1 GTSNPN and CDR2 SVGIG (reference sequence). The V segment lost 4 bases and the J segment 2 bases; nucleotides outside the gene matches: 12. CDR3 length: 16 residues.

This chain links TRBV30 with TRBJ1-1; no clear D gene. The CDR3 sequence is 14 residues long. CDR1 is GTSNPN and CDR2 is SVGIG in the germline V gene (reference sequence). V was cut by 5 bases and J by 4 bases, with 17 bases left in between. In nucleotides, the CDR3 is TGTGCCTGGGGGTACCCCCTCCGGAGCACTGAAGCTTTCTTT. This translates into CAWGYPLRSTEAFF.

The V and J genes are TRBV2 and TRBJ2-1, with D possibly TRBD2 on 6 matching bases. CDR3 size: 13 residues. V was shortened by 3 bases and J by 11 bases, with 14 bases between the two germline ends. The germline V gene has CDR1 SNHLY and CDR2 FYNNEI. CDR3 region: CASSDTGTRKQFF. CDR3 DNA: TGTGCCAGCAGTGATACCGGGACTCGGAAGCAGTTCTTC.

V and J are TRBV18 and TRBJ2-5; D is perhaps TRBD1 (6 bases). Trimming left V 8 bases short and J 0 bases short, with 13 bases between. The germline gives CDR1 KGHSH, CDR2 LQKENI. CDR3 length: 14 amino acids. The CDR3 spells CASRRDTNQETQYF. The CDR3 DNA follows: TGTGCCAGCCGCCGGGACACGAACCAAGAGACCCAGTACTTC.

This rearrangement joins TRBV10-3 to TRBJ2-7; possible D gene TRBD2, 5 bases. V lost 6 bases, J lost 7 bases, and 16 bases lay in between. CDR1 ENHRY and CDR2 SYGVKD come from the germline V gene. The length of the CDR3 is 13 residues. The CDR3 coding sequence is TGTGCCATCAGATCCCCCCGAACGGGGGAGCAGTACTTC. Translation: CAIRSPRTGEQYF.

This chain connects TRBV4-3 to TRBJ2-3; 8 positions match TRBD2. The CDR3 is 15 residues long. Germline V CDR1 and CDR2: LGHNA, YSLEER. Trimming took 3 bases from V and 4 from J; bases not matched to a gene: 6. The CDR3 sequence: CASSHNRGGADTQYF. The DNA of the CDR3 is TGCGCCAGCAGCCATAATCGGGGGGGGGCAGATACGCAGTATTTT.

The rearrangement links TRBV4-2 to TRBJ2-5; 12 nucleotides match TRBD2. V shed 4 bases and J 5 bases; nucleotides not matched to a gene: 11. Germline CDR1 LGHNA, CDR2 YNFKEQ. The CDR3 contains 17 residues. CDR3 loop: CASSRGSSGGAGETQYF. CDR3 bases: TGTGCCAGCAGCCGCGGATCTAGCGGGGGGGCCGGTGAGACCCAGTACTTC.

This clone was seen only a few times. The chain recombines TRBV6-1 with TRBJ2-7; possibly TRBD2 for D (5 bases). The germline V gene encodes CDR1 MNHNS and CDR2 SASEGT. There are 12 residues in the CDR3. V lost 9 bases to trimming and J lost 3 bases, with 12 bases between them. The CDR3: CASRASGYEQYF. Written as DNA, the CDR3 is TGTGCCAGTCGAGCGAGCGGCTACGAGCAGTACTTC.

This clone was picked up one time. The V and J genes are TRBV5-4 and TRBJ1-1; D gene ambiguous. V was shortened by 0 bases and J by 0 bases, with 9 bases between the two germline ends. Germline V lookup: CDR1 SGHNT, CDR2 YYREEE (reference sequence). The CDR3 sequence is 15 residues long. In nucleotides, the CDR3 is TGTGCCAGCAGCTTGGAGGCAGACATGAACACTGAAGCTTTCTTT. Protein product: CASSLEADMNTEAFF.

The chain's CDR3 is CASSVEGQSNYGYTF. The CDR3 DNA reads TGTGCCAGCAGCGTAGAAGGACAGTCGAACTATGGCTACACCTTC. The chain uses TRBV9 and TRBJ1-2; weak D call: TRBD1 (6 bases). Per the germline V gene, CDR1 is SGDLS and CDR2 is YYNGEE. Trimming took 0 bases from V and 2 from J, leaving 11 bases between them. The CDR3 is 15 amino acids. Full variable domain (rest looked up from reference TRBV9 and TRBJ1-2): DSGVTQTPKHLITATGQRVTLRCSPRSGDLSVYWYQQSLDQGLQFLIQYYNGEERAKGNILERFSAQQFPDLHSELNLSSLELGDSALYFCASSVEGQSNYGYTFGSGTRLTVV.

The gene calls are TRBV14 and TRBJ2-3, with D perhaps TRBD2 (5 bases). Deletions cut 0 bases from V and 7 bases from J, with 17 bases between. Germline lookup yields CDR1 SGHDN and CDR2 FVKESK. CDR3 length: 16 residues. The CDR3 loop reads CASSQDRPTQRYTQYF. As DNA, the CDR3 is TGTGCCAGCAGCCAAGATCGGCCTACTCAGCGGTATACGCAGTATTTT.

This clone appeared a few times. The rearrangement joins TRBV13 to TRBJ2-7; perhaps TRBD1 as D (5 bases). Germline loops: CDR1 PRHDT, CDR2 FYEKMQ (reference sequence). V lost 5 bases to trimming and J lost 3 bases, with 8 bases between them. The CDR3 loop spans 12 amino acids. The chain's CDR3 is CASSIGHYEQYF. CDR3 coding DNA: TGTGCCAGCAGCATCGGACACTACGAGCAGTACTTC.

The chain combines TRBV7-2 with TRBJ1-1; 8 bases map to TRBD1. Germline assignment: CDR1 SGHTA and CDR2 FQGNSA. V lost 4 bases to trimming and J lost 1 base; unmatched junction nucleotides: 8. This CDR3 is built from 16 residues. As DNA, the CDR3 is TGTGCCAGCAGCTCTAGCGCAGGGGGCGCGAACACTGAAGCTTTCTTT. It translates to CASSSSAGGANTEAFF.

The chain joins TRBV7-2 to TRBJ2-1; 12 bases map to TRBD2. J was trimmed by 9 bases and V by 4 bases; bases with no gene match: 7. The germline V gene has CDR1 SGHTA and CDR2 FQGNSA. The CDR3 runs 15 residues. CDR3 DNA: TGTGCCAGCAGCTCCCTAGCGGGGGGGCTGGGTGAGCAGTTCTTC. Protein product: CASSSLAGGLGEQFF.

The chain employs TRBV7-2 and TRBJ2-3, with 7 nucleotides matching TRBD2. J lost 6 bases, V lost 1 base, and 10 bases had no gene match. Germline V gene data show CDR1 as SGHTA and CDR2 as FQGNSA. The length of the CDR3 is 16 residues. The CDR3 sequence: CASSLVGGEGSDTQYF. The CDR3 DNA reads TGTGCCAGCAGCTTAGTTGGAGGGGAGGGCTCGGATACGCAGTATTTT.

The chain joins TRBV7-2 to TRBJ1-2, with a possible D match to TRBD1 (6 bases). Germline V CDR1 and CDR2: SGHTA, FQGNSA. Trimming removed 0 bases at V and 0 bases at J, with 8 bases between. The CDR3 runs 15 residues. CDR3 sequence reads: CASSLARDTNYGYTF. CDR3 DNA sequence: TGTGCCAGCAGCTTAGCCCGGGACACTAACTATGGCTACACCTTC. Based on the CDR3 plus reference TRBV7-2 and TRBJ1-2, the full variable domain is GAGVSQSPSNKVTEKGKDVELRCDPISGHTALYWYRQSLGQGLEFLIYFQGNSAPDKSGLPSDRFSAERTGGSVSTLTIQRTQQEDSAVYLCASSLARDTNYGYTFGSGTRLTVV.

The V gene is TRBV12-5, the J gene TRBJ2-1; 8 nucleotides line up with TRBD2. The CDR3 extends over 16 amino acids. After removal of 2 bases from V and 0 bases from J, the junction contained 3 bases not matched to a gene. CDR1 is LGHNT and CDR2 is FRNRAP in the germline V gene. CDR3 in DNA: TGTGCTAGTGGTTTGCAAGCGGGGGTCTCCTACAATGAGCAGTTCTTC. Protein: CASGLQAGVSYNEQFF.

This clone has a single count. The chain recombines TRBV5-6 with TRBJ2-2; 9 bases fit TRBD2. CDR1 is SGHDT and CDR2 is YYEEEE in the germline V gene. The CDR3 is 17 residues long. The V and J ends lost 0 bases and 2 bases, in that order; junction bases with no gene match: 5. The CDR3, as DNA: TGTGCCAGCAGCTTGGGACTAGCGGACTCCAACACCGGGGAGCTGTTTTTT. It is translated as CASSLGLADSNTGELFF.

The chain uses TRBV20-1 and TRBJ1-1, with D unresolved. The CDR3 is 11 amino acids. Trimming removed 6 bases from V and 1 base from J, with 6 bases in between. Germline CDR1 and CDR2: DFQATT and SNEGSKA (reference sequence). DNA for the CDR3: TGCAGTGCGTTCGGGAACACTGAAGCTTTCTTT. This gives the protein CSAFGNTEAFF.

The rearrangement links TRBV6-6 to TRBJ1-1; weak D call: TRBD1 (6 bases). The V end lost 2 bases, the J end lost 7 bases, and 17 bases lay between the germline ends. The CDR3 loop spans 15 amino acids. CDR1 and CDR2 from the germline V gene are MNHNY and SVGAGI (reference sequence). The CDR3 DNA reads TGTGCCAGCAGTTACGACCGGGACACACCAAATGAAGCTTTCTTT. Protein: CASSYDRDTPNEAFF.

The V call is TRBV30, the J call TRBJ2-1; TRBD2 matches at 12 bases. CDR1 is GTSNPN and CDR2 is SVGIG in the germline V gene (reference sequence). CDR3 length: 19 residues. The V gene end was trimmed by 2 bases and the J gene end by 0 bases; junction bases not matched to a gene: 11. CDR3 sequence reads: CAWSFQLAGGFSSYNEQFF. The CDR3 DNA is TGTGCCTGGAGTTTCCAACTAGCGGGGGGCTTTAGCTCCTACAATGAGCAGTTCTTC.